The following is a TCR beta chain sequence with its context. Participant-reported clinical history was the basis for cohort assignment. As handled by the study authors: Estimation of nucleated cell counts relied on the amplification of reference gene primers. Data came from immunoSEQ multiplex PCR; TCRdb stores just in-frame clones and leaves some out. D and trimming come from the DNA, and the V and J calls and clone size come from that table. This repertoire shows under 200,000 clones, approximately 80% found once; its top ten account for roughly 5%. The data were obtained in a study of blood T cell repertoires in COVID-19. Background on the study: Both acute and convalescent COVID-19 samples were obtained from the United States, Italy and Spain.

V lost 5 bases to trimming and J lost 0 bases; unmatched junction nucleotides: 2. From germline, CDR1 is WNHNN and CDR2 SYGVQD (reference sequence). The CDR3 covers 15 residues. The receptor's source is a woman aged 55-70 years with acute COVID-19. The sample consisted of PBMCs or T cells enriched from blood (not recorded which). V is TRBV10-1 and J is TRBJ2-3; the match to TRBD2 covers 10 bases. The CDR3 loop reads CASSMTSGSTDTQYF. The CDR3 bases are TGCGCCAGCAGTATGACTAGCGGGAGCACAGATACGCAGTATTTT.